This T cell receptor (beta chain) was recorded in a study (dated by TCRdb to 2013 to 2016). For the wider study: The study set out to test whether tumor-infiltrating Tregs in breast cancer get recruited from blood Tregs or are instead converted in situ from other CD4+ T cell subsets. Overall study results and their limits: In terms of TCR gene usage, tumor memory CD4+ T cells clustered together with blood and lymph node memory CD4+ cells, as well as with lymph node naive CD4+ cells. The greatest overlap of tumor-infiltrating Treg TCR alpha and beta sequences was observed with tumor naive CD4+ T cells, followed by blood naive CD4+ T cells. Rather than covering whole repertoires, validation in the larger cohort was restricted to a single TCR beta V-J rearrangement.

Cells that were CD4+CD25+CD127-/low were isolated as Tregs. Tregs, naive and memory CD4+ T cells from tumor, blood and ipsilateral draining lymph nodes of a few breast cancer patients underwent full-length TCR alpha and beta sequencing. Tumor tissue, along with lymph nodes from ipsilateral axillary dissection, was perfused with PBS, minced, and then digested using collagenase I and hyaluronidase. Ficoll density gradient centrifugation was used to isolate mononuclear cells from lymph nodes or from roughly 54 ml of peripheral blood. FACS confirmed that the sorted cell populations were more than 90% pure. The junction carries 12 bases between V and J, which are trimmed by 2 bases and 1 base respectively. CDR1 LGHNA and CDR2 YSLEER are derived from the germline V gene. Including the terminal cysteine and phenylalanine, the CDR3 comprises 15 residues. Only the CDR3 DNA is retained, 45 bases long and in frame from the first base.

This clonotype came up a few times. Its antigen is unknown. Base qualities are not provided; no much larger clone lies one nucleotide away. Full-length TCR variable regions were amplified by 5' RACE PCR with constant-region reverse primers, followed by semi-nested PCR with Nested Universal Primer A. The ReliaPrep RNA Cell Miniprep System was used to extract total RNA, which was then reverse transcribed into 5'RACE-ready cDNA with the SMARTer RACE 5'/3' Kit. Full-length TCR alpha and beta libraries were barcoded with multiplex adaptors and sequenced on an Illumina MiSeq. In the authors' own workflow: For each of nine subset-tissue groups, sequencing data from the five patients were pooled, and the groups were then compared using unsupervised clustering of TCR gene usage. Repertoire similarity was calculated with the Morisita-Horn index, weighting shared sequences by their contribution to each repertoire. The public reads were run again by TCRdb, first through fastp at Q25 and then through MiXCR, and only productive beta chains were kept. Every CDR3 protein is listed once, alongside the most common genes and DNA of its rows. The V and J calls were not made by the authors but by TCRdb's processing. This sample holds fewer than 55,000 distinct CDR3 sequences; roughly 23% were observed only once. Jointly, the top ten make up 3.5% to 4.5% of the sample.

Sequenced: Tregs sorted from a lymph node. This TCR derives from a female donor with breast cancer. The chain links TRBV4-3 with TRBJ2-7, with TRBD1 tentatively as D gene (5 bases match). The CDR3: CASSQIRASSYEQYF. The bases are TGCGCCAGCAGCCAAATCAGGGCAAGTTCCTACGAGCAGTACTTC.